Listed below are T cell receptor beta chains from one sample, sequenced in a study of shared T cell receptors in the human thymus. The assay was immunoSEQ multiplex PCR, and TCRdb's table has in-frame clones only and misses some. Found here are about 660,000 clones, roughly 90% of them singletons; the top ten hold over 0.008%. These data also featured in a second study, about human thymus T cells.

Sequencing was done on a sample of thymocytes. The receptors were gathered from a boy under three years old with a congenital heart defect. Each CDR3 is given with its conserved first and last residue. Fields, in order: J gene, V gene, clone size, CDR3 length, D gene, CDR3 protein, CDR3 DNA. A D gene is named only where the DNA matches it firmly. Rows may omit the clone size; those that give it use once, few, many or a size class.

>TRBJ2-1|TRBV10-1|-|17|-
CASSSAGTLSSYNEQFF
TGCGCCAGCAGTTCGGCGGGAACATTAAGTTCCTACAATGAGCAGTTCTTC
>TRBJ2-1|TRBV28|-|20|TRBD2
CASSVPTSGPQTFSYNEQFF
TGTGCCAGCAGTGTCCCCACTAGCGGGCCGCAAACTTTCTCCTACAATGAGCAGTTCTTC
>TRBJ1-1|TRBV15|-|15|-
CATSREATSGTEAFF
TGTGCCACCAGCAGAGAAGCCACATCGGGCACTGAAGCTTTCTTT
>TRBJ2-5|TRBV5-6|-|14|-
CASSLAAGPRTQYF
TGTGCCAGCAGCTTGGCGGCAGGCCCAAGGACCCAGTACTTC
>TRBJ2-7|TRBV2|-|14|-
CARQIHVGGYEQYF
TGTGCCAGGCAAATCCACGTTGGGGGGTACGAGCAGTACTTC
>TRBJ2-5|TRBV5-6|-|18|TRBD2
CASSLESSGTNTQETQYF
TGTGCCAGCAGCTTGGAATCTAGCGGAACTAATACCCAAGAGACCCAGTACTTC
>TRBJ1-1|TRBV5-8|once|14|-
CASSPWGGASEAFF
TGTGCCAGCAGCCCCTGGGGGGGGGCTTCGGAAGCTTTCTTT
>TRBJ1-2|TRBV19|-|16|TRBD1
CASSGGQGADLYGYTF
TGTGCCAGTAGTGGAGGACAGGGGGCGGACCTCTATGGCTACACCTTC
>TRBJ2-7|TRBV9|-|15|-
CASSPASETKYEQYF
TGTGCCAGCAGCCCAGCCTCTGAGACTAAATACGAGCAGTACTTC
>TRBJ2-7|TRBV4-1|-|15|-
CASSHGTATGSEQYF
TGCGCCAGCAGCCATGGGACTGCGACAGGGTCCGAGCAGTACTTC
>TRBJ1-3|TRBV5-5|-|13|-
CASSRIQGNTIYF
TGTGCCAGCAGCCGAATACAAGGAAACACCATATATTTT
>TRBJ1-1|TRBV29-1|-|14|-
CSVEDLRRPWEAFF
TGCAGCGTTGAAGATCTAAGGAGGCCCTGGGAAGCTTTCTTT
>TRBJ1-1|TRBV14|once|18|-
CASTERKEPGIMNTEAFF
TGTGCCAGCACTGAGAGGAAAGAGCCTGGAATAATGAACACTGAAGCTTTCTTT
>TRBJ2-3|TRBV5-1|-|17|TRBD1
CASSSGLKQGAADTQYF
TGCGCCAGCAGCTCGGGGCTGAAACAGGGGGCCGCAGATACGCAGTATTTT
>TRBJ2-1|TRBV27|-|16|TRBD2
CASSLVGGRAPNEQFF
TGTGCCAGCAGTTTAGTAGGCGGGAGGGCCCCCAATGAGCAGTTCTTC
>TRBJ2-7|TRBV10-1|-|14|TRBD2
CASSPGTSNYEQYF
TGCGCCAGCAGCCCTGGGACTAGCAACTACGAGCAGTACTTC
>TRBJ2-1|TRBV4-3|-|16|TRBD2
CASSQDPLAGYNEQFF
TGCGCCAGCAGCCAAGATCCCCTAGCGGGTTACAATGAGCAGTTCTTC
>TRBJ2-7|TRBV5-1|once|15|TRBD2
CASSLGSSGRYEQYF
TGCGCCAGCAGCTTGGGATCTAGCGGGAGGTACGAGCAGTACTTC
>TRBJ2-1|TRBV9|-|16|-
CASSVGGQDAYNEQFF
TGTGCCAGCAGCGTAGGAGGGCAGGACGCCTACAATGAGCAGTTCTTC
>TRBJ1-1|TRBV28|-|11|TRBD1
CASSSGQGAFF
TGTGCCAGCAGTTCGGGACAGGGCGCTTTCTTT
>TRBJ1-2|TRBV11-2|-|12|TRBD1
CASGQGVQGYTF
TGTGCCAGCGGACAGGGCGTCCAGGGCTACACCTTC
>TRBJ2-5|TRBV28|-|13|TRBD2
CASSLEGGETQYF
TGTGCCAGCAGTTTGGAGGGAGGGGAGACCCAGTACTTC
>TRBJ1-1|TRBV5-4|-|15|-
CASSLHRDQNTEAFF
TGTGCCAGCAGCTTGCACAGGGATCAAAACACTGAAGCTTTCTTT
>TRBJ2-7|TRBV12-5|once|19|TRBD2
CASGRPGGLAGCRTYGQYF
TGTGCTAGTGGCCGGCCCGGGGGGCTAGCGGGATGCAGGACGTACGGGCAGTACTTC
>TRBJ2-1|TRBV29-1|-|18|TRBD1
CSVLAGTGGGRLYNEQFF
TGCAGCGTACTCGCCGGGACAGGGGGTGGGAGGCTCTACAATGAGCAGTTCTTC
>TRBJ2-7|TRBV10-1|-|16|-
CASSELGSDKDNEQYF
TGCGCCAGCAGTGAGTTGGGGTCGGACAAGGACAACGAGCAGTACTTC
>TRBJ2-1|TRBV6-5|-|16|TRBD1
CASSYGRGQGYNEQFF
TGTGCCAGCAGTTACGGGAGGGGACAGGGGTACAATGAGCAGTTCTTC
>TRBJ2-3|TRBV27|-|19|TRBD2
CASHPRALLAGLRADTQYF
TGTGCCAGCCACCCCCGCGCCTTGCTAGCGGGGTTGAGGGCAGATACGCAGTATTTT
>TRBJ1-5|TRBV4-1|-|17|TRBD1
CASSQDVTGVINQPQHF
TGCGCCAGCAGCCAAGATGTTACAGGGGTTATCAATCAGCCCCAGCATTTT
>TRBJ2-6|TRBV30|-|15|TRBD1
CAWSSTGVGANVLTF
TGTGCCTGGAGTTCGACAGGGGTTGGGGCCAACGTCCTGACTTTC
>TRBJ1-4|TRBV13|-|15|TRBD1
CASSSRGLLDEKLFF
TGTGCCAGCAGTAGCAGGGGGCTATTGGATGAAAAACTGTTTTTT
>TRBJ2-7|TRBV18|-|13|-
CANPPAATYEQYF
TGTGCCAACCCCCCGGCGGCCACCTACGAGCAGTACTTC
>TRBJ1-1|TRBV19|few|16|TRBD1
CASSPRQGLMNTEAFF
TGTGCCAGTAGTCCACGACAGGGGTTGATGAACACTGAAGCTTTCTTT
>TRBJ2-3|TRBV28|once|16|TRBD1
CASRRQETGDADTQYF
TGTGCCAGCCGCCGACAAGAAACAGGGGACGCAGATACGCAGTATTTT
>TRBJ1-5|TRBV27|-|16|TRBD1
CASSLRTGGRNQPQHF
TGTGCCAGCAGTTTAAGGACAGGAGGGCGCAATCAGCCCCAGCATTTT
>TRBJ2-7|TRBV27|once|14|-
CATRARRDGYEQYF
TGTGCCACCCGGGCCCGGCGGGATGGCTACGAGCAGTACTTC
>TRBJ1-4|TRBV4-1|-|16|-
CASSQRVTATNEKLFF
TGCGCCAGCAGCCAACGGGTAACGGCCACTAATGAAAAACTGTTTTTT
>TRBJ1-5|TRBV19|-|13|-
CASSTGSNQPQHF
TGTGCCAGTAGTACCGGGAGCAATCAGCCCCAGCATTTT
>TRBJ2-1|TRBV4-3|-|17|TRBD2
CASGRNVGLAPYNEQFF
TGCGCCAGCGGTCGAAATGTTGGACTAGCGCCGTACAATGAGCAGTTCTTC
>TRBJ2-7|TRBV7-2|-|18|-
CASSLWGLGGLTTYEQYF
TGTGCCAGCAGCTTATGGGGGTTAGGGGGTCTTACCACCTACGAGCAGTACTTC
>TRBJ1-2|TRBV11-2|-|16|-
CASSSPGWGLSYGYTF
TGTGCCAGCAGCTCCCCCGGTTGGGGGCTGAGCTATGGCTACACCTTC
>TRBJ2-3|TRBV11-2|-|17|TRBD2
CASSLRTSGRVLDTQYF
TGTGCCAGCAGCTTAAGGACTAGCGGGAGGGTTTTAGATACGCAGTATTTT
>TRBJ2-2|TRBV2|-|18|-
CASSEGPRGKLNTGELFF
TGTGCCAGCAGCGAGGGACCACGCGGGAAGTTGAACACCGGGGAGCTGTTTTTT
>TRBJ1-4|TRBV6-1|once|12|-
CASSERATKLFF
TGTGCCAGCAGTGAGCGAGCAACTAAACTGTTTTTT
>TRBJ2-5|TRBV12-5|-|12|TRBD2
CASWGGDETQYF
TGTGCTAGTTGGGGGGGGGATGAGACCCAGTACTTC
>TRBJ2-7|TRBV6-1|-|15|TRBD2
CALMGASGRFNEQYF
TGTGCCCTCATGGGGGCTAGCGGGAGGTTCAACGAGCAGTACTTC